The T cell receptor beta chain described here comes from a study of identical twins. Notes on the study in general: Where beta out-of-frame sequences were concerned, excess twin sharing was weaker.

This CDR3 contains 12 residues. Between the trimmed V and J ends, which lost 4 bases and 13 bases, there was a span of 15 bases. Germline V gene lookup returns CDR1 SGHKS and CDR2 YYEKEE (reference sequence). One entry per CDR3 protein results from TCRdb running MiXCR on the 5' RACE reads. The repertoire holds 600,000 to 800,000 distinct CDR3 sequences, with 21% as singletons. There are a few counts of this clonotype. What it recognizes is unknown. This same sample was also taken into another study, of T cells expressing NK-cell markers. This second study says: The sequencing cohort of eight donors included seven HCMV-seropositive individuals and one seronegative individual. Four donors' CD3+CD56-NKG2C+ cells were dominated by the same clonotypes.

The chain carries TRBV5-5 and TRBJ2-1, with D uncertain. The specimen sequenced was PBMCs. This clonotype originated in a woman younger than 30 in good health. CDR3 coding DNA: TGTGCCAGCAGCCCATCCGACAATCCCCAGTTCTTC. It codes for CASSPSDNPQFF. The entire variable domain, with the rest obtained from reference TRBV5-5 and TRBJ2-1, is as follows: DAGVTQSPTHLIKTRGQQVTLRCSPISGHKSVSWYQQVLGQGPQFIFQYYEKEERGRGNFPDRFSARQFPNYSSELNVNALLLGDSALYLCASSPSDNPQFFGPGTRLTVL.